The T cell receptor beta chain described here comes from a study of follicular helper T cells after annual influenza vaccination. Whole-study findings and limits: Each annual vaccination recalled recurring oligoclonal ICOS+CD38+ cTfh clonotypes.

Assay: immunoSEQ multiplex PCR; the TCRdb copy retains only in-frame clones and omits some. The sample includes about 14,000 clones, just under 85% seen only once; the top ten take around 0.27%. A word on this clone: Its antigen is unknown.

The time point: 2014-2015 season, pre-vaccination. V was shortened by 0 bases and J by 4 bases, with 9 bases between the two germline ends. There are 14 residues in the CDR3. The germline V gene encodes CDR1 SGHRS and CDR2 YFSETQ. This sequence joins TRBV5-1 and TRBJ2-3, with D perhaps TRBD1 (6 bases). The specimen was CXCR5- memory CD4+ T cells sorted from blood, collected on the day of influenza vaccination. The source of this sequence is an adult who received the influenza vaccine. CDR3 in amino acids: CASSLDRASDTQYF. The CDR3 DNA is TGCGCCAGCAGCTTGGACAGGGCGTCAGATACGCAGTATTTT.